This T cell receptor beta chain was obtained from a study of CD8+ T cells in alopecia areata. Whole-study findings and limits: Uncertain still, given a single nonresponder, is whether baseline CD8+ expansion links to response.

TCR sequencing used cDNA made by reverse transcription of extracted RNA. Clones were sequenced by immunoSEQ multiplex PCR, and TCRdb holds only the in-frame ones, with some missing. The repertoire holds approximately 140,000 clones, with around 87% as singletons. The treatment: oral pan-JAK inhibitor, 5-10 mg twice daily. Alopecia areata patients had lesional scalp punch biopsies and peripheral blood taken from them. This clone was observed a handful of times. Its antigen is as yet unknown. Germline CDR1 reads MNHNY; CDR2 reads SVGAGI (reference sequence). The V end lost 2 bases, the J end lost 3 bases, and 12 bases lay between the germline ends. The CDR3 is 15 amino acids.

The chain carries TRBV6-6 and TRBJ2-3; D is possibly TRBD1 or TRBD2 (5 bases each). The specimen was CD8+ T cells sorted from blood, collected at week 4, from a patient treated with tofacitinib. The TCR was taken from a human donor with alopecia areata. The CDR3 nucleotides read TGTGCCAGCAGTTACCCGGGACGGAAAACAGATACGCAGTATTTT. This gives the protein CASSYPGRKTDTQYF.